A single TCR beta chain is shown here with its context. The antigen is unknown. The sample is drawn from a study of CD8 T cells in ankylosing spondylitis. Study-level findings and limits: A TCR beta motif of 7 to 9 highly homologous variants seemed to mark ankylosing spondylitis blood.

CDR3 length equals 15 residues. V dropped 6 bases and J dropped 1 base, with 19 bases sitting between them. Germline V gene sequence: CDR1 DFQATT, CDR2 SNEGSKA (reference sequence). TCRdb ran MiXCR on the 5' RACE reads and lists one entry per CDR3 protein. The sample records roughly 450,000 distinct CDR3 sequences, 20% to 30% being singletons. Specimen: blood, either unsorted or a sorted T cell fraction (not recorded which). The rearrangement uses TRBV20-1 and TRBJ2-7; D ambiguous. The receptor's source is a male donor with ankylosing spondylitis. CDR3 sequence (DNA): TGCAGTGCCCAAGGCCTAGAAGGTATTTCCTACGAGCAGTACTTC. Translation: CSAQGLEGISYEQYF.